The present T cell receptor (beta chain) was sequenced within a study of human T cells and chemical hapten exposure. The overall study: Patients were mainly female, each with alopecia areata, totalis or universalis.

This clonotype occurred a few times. The antigen is undetermined. Study conclusions and caveats: No alteration of TCRs above 1 in 1000 frequency was seen with DPC sensitization.

Germline CDR1 reads DFQATT; CDR2 reads SNEGSKA (reference sequence). Trimming took off 4 bases at V and 1 base at J, with 14 bases between the two ends. CDR3 length: 15 residues. The time point: patch test 3, about 24 weeks after DPC sensitization. As for treatment: therapeutic diphenylcyclopropenone sensitization with weekly scalp DPC. Blood collection took place prior to placing each patch test. Each CDR3 protein gets one entry after TCRdb re-called the RACE reads with MiXCR. The table has about 160,000 distinct CDR3 sequences, around a quarter seen once; the top ten hold 2% to 2.5%. Material: whole blood, obtained in connection with sensitization to the hapten diphenylcyclopropenone (DPC). The source is a woman aged 18 to 35 with alopecia areata. Some clones in this sample may be carry-over from other donors' samples. The chain is built from TRBV20-1 and TRBJ2-1; possibly TRBD1 or TRBD2 for D (5 bases each). CDR3 protein: CSAKMGRKSYNEQFF. For the CDR3, the DNA is TGCAGTGCTAAGATGGGACGGAAGTCCTACAATGAGCAGTTCTTC.